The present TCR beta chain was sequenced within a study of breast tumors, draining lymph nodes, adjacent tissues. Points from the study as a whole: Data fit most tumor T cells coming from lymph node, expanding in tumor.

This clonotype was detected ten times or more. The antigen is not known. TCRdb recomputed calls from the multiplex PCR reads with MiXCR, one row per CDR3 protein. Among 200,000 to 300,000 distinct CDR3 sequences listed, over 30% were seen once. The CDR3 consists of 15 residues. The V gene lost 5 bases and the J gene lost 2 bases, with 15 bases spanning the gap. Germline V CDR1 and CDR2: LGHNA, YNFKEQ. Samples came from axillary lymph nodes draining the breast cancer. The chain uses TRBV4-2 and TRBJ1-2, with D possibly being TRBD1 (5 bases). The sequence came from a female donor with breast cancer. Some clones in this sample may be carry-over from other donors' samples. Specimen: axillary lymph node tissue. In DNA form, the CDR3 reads TGTGCCAGCAGCGTCCGGGGGGGATCGAACTATGGCTACACCTTC. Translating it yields CASSVRGGSNYGYTF.